The 2 T cell receptor beta chains listed next were all sequenced from one sample in a study of shared clonotypes between healthy human individuals. TCRdb's copy holds only in-frame clones and misses some; the assay was immunoSEQ multiplex PCR. The sample holds about 610,000 clones; roughly 97% are singletons and the top ten take approximately 0.057%. The material sequenced was naive CD4+ T cells sorted from blood. Subset here: CD45RA+ positively selected. These receptors were collected from a woman aged 30 to 39 in good health.

V usage is TRBV10-1 and J usage is TRBJ2-2, with no clear D. V was pared by 6 bases and J by 3 bases, with 8 bases between. The CDR3 loop spans 13 amino acids. Germline CDR1 WNHNN, CDR2 SYGVQD (reference sequence). In DNA form, the CDR3 reads TGCGCCAGCAGCCCATCGTACACCGGGGAGCTGTTTTTT. Amino acids: CASSPSYTGELFF.

V is TRBV5-6 and J is TRBJ1-2, with D possibly being TRBD1 (6 bases). The CDR3 covers 13 residues. V was clipped by 3 bases and J by 7 bases, with 13 bases between them. CDR1 is SGHDT and CDR2 is YYEEEE in the germline V gene. The CDR3 coding sequence is TGTGCCAGCAGCTCGAGGACAGCTGGTGGCTACACCTTC. As protein: CASSSRTAGGYTF.